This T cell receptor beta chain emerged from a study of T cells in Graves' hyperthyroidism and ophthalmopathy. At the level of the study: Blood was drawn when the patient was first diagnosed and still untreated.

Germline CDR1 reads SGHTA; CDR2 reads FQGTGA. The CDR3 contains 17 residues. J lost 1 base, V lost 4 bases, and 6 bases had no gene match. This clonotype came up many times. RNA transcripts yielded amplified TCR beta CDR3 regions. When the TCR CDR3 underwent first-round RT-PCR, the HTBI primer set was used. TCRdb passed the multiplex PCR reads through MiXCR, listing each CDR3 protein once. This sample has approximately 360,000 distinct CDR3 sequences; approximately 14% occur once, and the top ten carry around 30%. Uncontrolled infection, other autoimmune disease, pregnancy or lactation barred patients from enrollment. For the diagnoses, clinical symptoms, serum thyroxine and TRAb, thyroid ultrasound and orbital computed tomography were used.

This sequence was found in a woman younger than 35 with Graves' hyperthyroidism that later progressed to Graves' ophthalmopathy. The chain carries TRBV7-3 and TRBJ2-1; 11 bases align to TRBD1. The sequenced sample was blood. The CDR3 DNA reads TGTGCCAGCAGCTGGACAGGGGGCGCAGGTTCCTACAATGAGCAGTTCTTC. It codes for CASSWTGGAGSYNEQFF.